What follows are 19 T cell receptor beta chains derived from one specimen sequenced in a study of blood T cells in healthy people across ages. Primers used in a second PCR of roughly 6 to 11 cycles were a sample-barcoded 5' primer and a J-beta primer mix. TCRdb re-called the 5' RACE reads with MiXCR, one entry per CDR3 protein. The data contain around 650,000 distinct CDR3 sequences, roughly 41% of them singletons. Sequencing was performed on blood. These receptors were obtained from a man older than 75 in good health.

As concerns this clonotype: It may be a read error: a sequence one base away is much more abundant. V usage is TRBV6-2 or TRBV6-3 and J usage is TRBJ1-1, with D uncertain. V was pared by 5 bases and J by 0 bases, with 13 bases between. The CDR3 contains 15 residues. CDR1 is MNHEY, CDR2 SVGEGT, per germline. The CDR3 here is CASSEEARVNTEAFF. CDR3 DNA: TGTGCCAGCAGTGAGGAAGCTAGGGTGAACACTGAAGCTTTCTTT.

This chain joins TRBV7-2 and TRBJ2-1; D tentatively reads TRBD1 or TRBD2 (5 bases each). The CDR3 is 15 amino acids. Per germline, CDR1 SGHTA and CDR2 FQGNSA. With 5 bases removed from V and 5 bases from J, the gap between germline ends came to 16 bases. This CDR3 reads CASSPLATANNEQFF. DNA for the CDR3: TGTGCCAGCAGCCCCTTAGCGACAGCTAACAATGAGCAGTTCTTC.

This sequence joins TRBV20-1 and TRBJ1-1; a possible D gene is TRBD1 (5 bases). Germline V gives CDR1 DFQATT, CDR2 SNEGSKA (reference sequence). Trimming removed 0 bases from V and 3 bases from J, with 14 bases in between. The CDR3 has 15 amino acids. CDR3 sequence: CSARDNDSLDTEAFF. CDR3 in DNA: TGCAGTGCTAGAGATAACGACAGCCTAGACACTGAAGCTTTCTTT.

This clonotype was picked up a small number of times. Possible read error: a much larger clone is one base away. The V call is TRBV5-1, the J call TRBJ2-5; 7 bases fit TRBD1. J was trimmed by 0 bases and V by 4 bases; bases with no gene match: 3. CDR3 length: 14 residues. Germline V lookup: CDR1 SGHRS, CDR2 YFSETQ. The CDR3 loop reads CASSDQGDQETQYF. The CDR3 DNA is TGCGCCAGCAGCGATCAGGGGGACCAAGAGACCCAGTACTTC.

This clonotype was detected only once. V and J are TRBV5-1 and TRBJ2-1; 8 nucleotides agree with TRBD1. Per the germline V gene, CDR1 is SGHRS and CDR2 is YFSETQ. The trim removed 3 bases at V and 15 bases at J, leaving 11 bases unmatched. The CDR3 covers 13 residues. The CDR3 nucleotides read TGCGCCAGCAGCTGGGACAGGTCCGGGGGCGGGTTCTTC. Translated, it gives CASSWDRSGGGFF.

The table lists this clonotype with a few counts. The chain links TRBV15 to TRBJ1-1; unclear D gene. V lost 0 bases and J 8 bases, leaving 10 bases between the germline ends. CDR3 length: 13 amino acids. Germline-derived CDR1 and CDR2 are LNHNV and YYDKDF (reference sequence). Here the CDR3 reads CATSRDLAAEAFF. In DNA, the CDR3 is TGTGCCACCAGCAGAGATCTGGCAGCCGAAGCTTTCTTT.

The V gene is TRBV4-1, the J gene TRBJ2-7; D possibly corresponds to TRBD1 (6 bases). This CDR3 is 14 amino acids long. Germline CDR1 and CDR2: MGHRA and YSYEKL. The V end lost 0 bases, the J end lost 4 bases, and 10 bases lay between the germline ends. This CDR3 reads CASSQDAGEYEQYF. In nucleotides, the CDR3 is TGCGCCAGCAGCCAAGATGCAGGGGAATACGAGCAGTACTTC.

This sequence joins TRBV20-1 and TRBJ1-1; D remains ambiguous. The V gene's germline CDR1 is DFQATT and CDR2 SNEGSKA (reference sequence). Deletions cut 0 bases from V and 1 base from J, with 6 bases between. The CDR3 length is 13 residues. The CDR3 coding sequence is TGCAGTGCTAGAGATAAAAAGAACACTGAAGCTTTCTTT. It codes for CSARDKKNTEAFF.

The chain recombines TRBV20-1 with TRBJ1-6; D is possibly TRBD1 (6 bases). The CDR3 is 15 amino acids. Trimming removed 2 bases at V and 7 bases at J, with 15 bases between. The germline gives CDR1 DFQATT, CDR2 SNEGSKA (reference sequence). The CDR3 nucleotides read TGCAGTGCTAGACAGGGGCAGGGGCTCAATTCACCCCTCCACTTT. The encoded protein is CSARQGQGLNSPLHF.

This clonotype was seen a handful of times. The rearrangement uses TRBV4-3 and TRBJ1-2; D uncertain. Germline V CDR1 and CDR2: LGHNA, YSLEER. This CDR3 region has 14 residues. Trimming removed 0 bases from V and 10 bases from J, with 15 bases in between. As DNA, the CDR3 is TGCGCCAGCAGCCAAGATCCGGCAGGTTACTCCTACACCTTC. As protein: CASSQDPAGYSYTF.

The sample holds a few counts of this clonotype. The V call is TRBV7-2, the J call TRBJ1-2, with TRBD1 matching 10 bases. This CDR3 has 17 residues. V shed 1 base and J 6 bases; nucleotides not matched to a gene: 11. CDR1 is SGHTA, CDR2 FQGNSA, per germline. The DNA for the CDR3 is TGTGCCAGCAGCTTAGAGATAACGGGACAGGGGAGCCATGGCTACACCTTC. This encodes CASSLEITGQGSHGYTF.

V is TRBV12-3 or TRBV12-4 and J is TRBJ2-5, with 7 bases that match TRBD2. This CDR3 has 14 amino acids. J was trimmed by 11 bases and V by 2 bases; bases with no gene match: 11. The CDR3 spells CASSLKRGKGEQYF. The CDR3 DNA sequence: TGTGCCAGCAGTTTAAAGCGGGGTAAGGGTGAGCAGTACTTC.

This rearrangement joins TRBV11-2 to TRBJ1-5; D is undetermined. CDR3 length equals 14 residues. Germline lookup yields CDR1 SGHAT and CDR2 FQNNGV. V shed 7 bases and J shed 1 base, with 11 bases lying between them. CDR3 loop: CASNVVDSNQPQHF. CDR3 nucleotide sequence: TGTGCCAGCAACGTTGTGGACAGCAATCAGCCCCAGCATTTT.

The genes are TRBV5-1 and TRBJ2-5, with D possibly called TRBD1 or TRBD2 (6 bases each). Germline V gene sequence: CDR1 SGHRS, CDR2 YFSETQ. CDR3 length: 13 amino acids. V lost 4 bases, J lost 11 bases, and 18 bases lay in between. The CDR3, as DNA: TGCGCCAGCAGCAGCGGCAGGGGAGGAGAGCAGTACTTC. It codes for CASSSGRGGEQYF.

This clonotype was seen only a few times. The CDR3 coding sequence is TGTGCCAGCAGTTTTAACACTGAAGCTTTCTTT. Its protein is CASSFNTEAFF. This chain joins TRBV28 and TRBJ1-1; D gene unclear. Germline CDR1 reads MDHEN; CDR2 reads SYDVKM. V was trimmed by 3 bases and J by 2 bases, leaving 1 base between them. The length of the CDR3 is 11 residues. The variable domain in full, with the rest retrieved from reference TRBV28 and TRBJ1-1, is DVKVTQSSRYLVKRTGEKVFLECVQDMDHENMFWYRQDPGLGLRLIYFSYDVKMKEKGDIPEGYSVSREKKERFSLILESASTNQTSMYLCASSFNTEAFFGQGTRLTVV.

This clonotype was detected ten times or more. The rearrangement uses TRBV28 and TRBJ2-4; 7 nucleotides line up with TRBD1. The CDR3 is 16 residues long. V lost 2 bases to trimming and J lost 0 bases; unmatched junction nucleotides: 4. Germline V gene lookup returns CDR1 MDHEN and CDR2 SYDVKM. Here the CDR3 DNA reads TGTGCCAGCAGTTTAGACAGGGTGGTAGCCAAAAACATTCAGTACTTC. Its translation: CASSLDRVVAKNIQYF.

The CDR3 is CASRRDLMKTQYF. Here the CDR3 DNA reads TGTGCCAGCAGACGAGACTTAATGAAGACCCAGTACTTC. The chain links TRBV6-2 or TRBV6-3 to TRBJ2-5; D gene uncertain. This CDR3 is built from 13 residues. The V end was cut by 6 bases, the J end by 6 bases, with 14 bases between. The V gene's germline CDR1 is MNHEY and CDR2 SVGEGT.

This sequence joins TRBV7-9 and TRBJ2-5, with unresolved D. The J call may be incorrect, as the DNA end agrees better with TRBJ2-7. Germline lookup yields CDR1 SEHNR and CDR2 FQNEAQ (reference sequence). The CDR3 spans 13 residues. The CDR3 bases are TGTGCCAGCAGCTTAGATATCAACTCCGAGCAGTACTTC. Its protein is CASSLDINSEQYF.

This clonotype was seen a handful of times. The chain uses TRBV7-9 and TRBJ2-5; D gene unclear. Trimming removed 1 base at V and 1 base at J, with 7 bases between. The CDR3 is 14 residues long. Germline assignment: CDR1 SEHNR and CDR2 FQNEAQ (reference sequence). The DNA of the CDR3 is TGTGCCAGCAGCTTAGTTCAGGTCCAAGAGACCCAGTACTTC. Translated: CASSLVQVQETQYF.